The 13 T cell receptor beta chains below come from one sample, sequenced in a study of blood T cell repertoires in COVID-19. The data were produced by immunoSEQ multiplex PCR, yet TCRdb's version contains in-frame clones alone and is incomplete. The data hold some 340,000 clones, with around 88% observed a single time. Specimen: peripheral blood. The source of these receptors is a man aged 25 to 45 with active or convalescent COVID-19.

CDR3 in amino acids: CASTEADTQYF. In DNA, the CDR3 is TGTGCCAGTACAGAAGCAGATACGCAGTATTTT. The chain carries TRBV19 and TRBJ2-3; no firm D call. The germline gives CDR1 LNHDA, CDR2 SQIVND (reference sequence). The CDR3 runs to 11 residues. V shed 7 bases and J shed 4 bases, with 6 bases lying between them.

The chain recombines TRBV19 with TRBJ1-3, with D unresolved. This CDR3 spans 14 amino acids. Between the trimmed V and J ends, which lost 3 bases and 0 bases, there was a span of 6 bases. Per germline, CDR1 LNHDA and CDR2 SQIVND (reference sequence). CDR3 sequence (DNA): TGTGCCAGTAGTATGAGGTCCTCTGGAAACACCATATATTTT. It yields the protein CASSMRSSGNTIYF.

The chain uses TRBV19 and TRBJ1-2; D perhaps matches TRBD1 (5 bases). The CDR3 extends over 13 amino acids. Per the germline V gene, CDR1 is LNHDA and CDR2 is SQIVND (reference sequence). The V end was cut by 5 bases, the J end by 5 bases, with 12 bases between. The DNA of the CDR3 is TGTGCCAGTAGTGGGGGGGGACGGTATGGCTACACCTTC. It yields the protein CASSGGGRYGYTF.

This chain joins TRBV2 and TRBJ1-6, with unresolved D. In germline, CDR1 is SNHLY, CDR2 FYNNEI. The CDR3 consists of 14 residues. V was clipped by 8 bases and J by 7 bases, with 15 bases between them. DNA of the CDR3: TGTGCCAGCGGGCGGGATATGGGGAATTCACCCCTCCACTTT. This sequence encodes CASGRDMGNSPLHF.

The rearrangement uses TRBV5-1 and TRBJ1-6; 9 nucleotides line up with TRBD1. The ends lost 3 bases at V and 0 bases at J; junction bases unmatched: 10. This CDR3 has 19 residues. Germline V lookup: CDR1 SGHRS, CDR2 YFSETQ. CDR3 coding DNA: TGCGCCAGCAGCTGGGGACAGGGCCCTATGAGCTCCTATAATTCACCCCTCCACTTT. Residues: CASSWGQGPMSSYNSPLHF.

CDR3 DNA: TGTGCCAGCAGTTACAGGGGCGGGAACACTGAAGCTTTCTTT. Its translation is CASSYRGGNTEAFF. The genes are TRBV6-6 and TRBJ1-1, with D perhaps matching TRBD1 (5 bases). The germline CDR1 and CDR2 sequences are MNHNY and SVGAGI (reference sequence). V was trimmed by 2 bases and J by 1 base, leaving 8 bases between them. This CDR3 is 14 amino acids long.

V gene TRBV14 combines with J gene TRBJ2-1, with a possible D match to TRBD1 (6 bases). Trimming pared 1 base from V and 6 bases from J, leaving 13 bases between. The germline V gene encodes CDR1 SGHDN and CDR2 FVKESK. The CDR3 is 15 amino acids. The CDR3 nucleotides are TGTGCCAGCAGCCAAGTACAGGGCAATTCCAATGAGCAGTTCTTC. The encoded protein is CASSQVQGNSNEQFF.

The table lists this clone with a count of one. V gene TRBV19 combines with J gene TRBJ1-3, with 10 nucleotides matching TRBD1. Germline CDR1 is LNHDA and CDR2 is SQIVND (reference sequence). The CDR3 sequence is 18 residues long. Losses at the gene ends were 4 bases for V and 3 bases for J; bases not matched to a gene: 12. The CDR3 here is CASSRVGATGGFGNTIYF. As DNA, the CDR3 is TGTGCCAGTAGTAGGGTGGGAGCGACAGGGGGCTTTGGAAACACCATATATTTT.

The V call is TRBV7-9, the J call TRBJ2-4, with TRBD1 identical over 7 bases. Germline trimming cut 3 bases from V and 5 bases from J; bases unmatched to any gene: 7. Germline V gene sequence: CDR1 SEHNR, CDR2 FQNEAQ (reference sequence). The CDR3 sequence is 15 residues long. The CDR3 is CASSFPTGYENIQYF. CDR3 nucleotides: TGTGCCAGCAGCTTCCCGACAGGGTACGAAAACATTCAGTACTTC.

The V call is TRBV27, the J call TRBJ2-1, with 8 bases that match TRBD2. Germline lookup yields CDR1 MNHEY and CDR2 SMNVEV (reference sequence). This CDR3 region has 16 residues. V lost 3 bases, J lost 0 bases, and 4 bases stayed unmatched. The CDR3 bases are TGTGCCAGCAGTTTCGGGGGGGACCTCTCCTACAATGAGCAGTTCTTC. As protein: CASSFGGDLSYNEQFF.

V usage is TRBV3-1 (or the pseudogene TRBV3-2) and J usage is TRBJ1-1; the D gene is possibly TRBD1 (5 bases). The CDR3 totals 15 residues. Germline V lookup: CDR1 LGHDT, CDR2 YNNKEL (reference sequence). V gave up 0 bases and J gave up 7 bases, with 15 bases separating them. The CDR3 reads CASSQEVWGKSEAFF. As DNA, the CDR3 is TGTGCCAGCAGCCAAGAGGTATGGGGCAAAAGTGAAGCTTTCTTT.

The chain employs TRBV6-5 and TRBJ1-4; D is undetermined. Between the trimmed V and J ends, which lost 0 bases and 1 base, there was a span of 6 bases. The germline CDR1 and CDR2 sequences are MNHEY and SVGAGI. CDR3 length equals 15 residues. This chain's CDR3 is CASSYSEGTNEKLFF. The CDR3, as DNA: TGTGCCAGCAGTTACTCGGAGGGAACTAATGAAAAACTGTTTTTT.

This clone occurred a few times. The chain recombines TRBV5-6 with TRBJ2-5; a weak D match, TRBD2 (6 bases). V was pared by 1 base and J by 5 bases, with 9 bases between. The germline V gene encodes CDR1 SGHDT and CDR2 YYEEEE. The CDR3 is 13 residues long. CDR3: CASSLREWETQYF. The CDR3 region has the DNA TGTGCCAGCAGCTTGCGGGAGTGGGAGACCCAGTACTTC. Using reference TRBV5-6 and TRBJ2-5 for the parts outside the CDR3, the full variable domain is DAGVTQSPTHLIKTRGQQVTLRCSPKSGHDTVSWYQQALGQGPQFIFQYYEEEERQRGNFPDRFSGHQFPNYSSELNVNALLLGDSALYLCASSLREWETQYFGPGTRLLVL.